These 29 T cell receptor beta chains originate from one sample sequenced in a study of post-analysis software for immune sequencing data (dated by TCRdb to about 2015). To prepare the library, PCR was applied. TCRdb shows the sequencer as Illumina HiSeq 2500. To reduce PCR and sequencing biases, unique molecular identifiers were built into the TCR beta cDNA libraries. TCRdb ran its own pipeline on the public reads, namely fastp trimming at Q25 and MiXCR clone calling, and kept in-frame beta chains. CDR3 protein sequences are deduplicated, and each keeps its most common genes and DNA. The sample table lists under 900,000 distinct CDR3 sequences, 53% of them with a count of one. The top ten clones comprise about 4.8% of the sample. Beyond this particular receptor, the publication reports: Patients showed significantly higher frequencies than controls for a few TRBV segments, among them TRBV5-6, TRBV5-1 and TRBV20-1.

These receptors have no identified antigens. The sequencing sample was made of blood. The receptor source for this set is a girl between 5 and 17 years old with multiple sclerosis.

This clonotype appeared a single time. The CDR3: CAISPLPRSYEQYF. CDR3 nucleotides: TGTGCCATCAGTCCCTTACCCCGGAGCTACGAGCAGTACTTC. The V and J genes are TRBV10-3 and TRBJ2-7; D gene ambiguous. Trimming took 5 bases from V and 3 from J, leaving 14 bases between them. The CDR3 runs to 14 residues. Per the germline V gene, CDR1 is ENHRY and CDR2 is SYGVKD.

The CDR3 region is CSVVGGDGANVLTF. In DNA form, the CDR3 reads TGCAGCGTTGTTGGCGGAGATGGGGCCAACGTCCTGACTTTC. The V call is TRBV29-1, the J call TRBJ2-6; the D is unclear. The ends were cut back, 4 bases at V and 3 bases at J, with 10 bases in the middle. The CDR3 consists of 14 residues. Germline V CDR1 and CDR2: SQVTM, ANQGSEA. Full variable domain (rest looked up from reference TRBV29-1 and TRBJ2-6): SAVISQKPSRDICQRGTSLTIQCQVDSQVTMMFWYRQQPGQSLTLIATANQGSEATYESGFVIDKFPISRPNLTFSTLTVSNMSPEDSSIYLCSVVGGDGANVLTFGAGSRLTVL.

The rearrangement links TRBV27 to TRBJ1-1; a possible D gene is TRBD1 (5 bases). The germline V and J ends were trimmed by 8 bases and 0 bases, with 19 bases remaining between them. The length of the CDR3 is 16 residues. CDR1 and CDR2 from the germline V gene are MNHEY and SMNVEV (reference sequence). CDR3 amino acids: CASFTGRGRMNTEAFF. The CDR3 coding sequence is TGTGCCAGCTTCACCGGTCGGGGCAGGATGAACACTGAAGCTTTCTTT.

The CDR3 region has the DNA TGTGCCAGCAGTTACTCGGTTTGGGGAGGTCTGCGCGGTGGCTACACCTTC. Its translation is CASSYSVWGGLRGGYTF. The chain couples TRBV6-5 to TRBJ1-2; D gene ambiguous. The CDR3 has 17 residues. Trimming removed 0 bases at V and 7 bases at J, with 21 bases between. Germline CDR1 is MNHEY and CDR2 is SVGAGI.

This clonotype was found a few times. This chain connects TRBV20-1 to TRBJ1-5, with D possibly being TRBD1 (6 bases). V lost 3 bases and J lost 2, with 17 bases in between. The germline gives CDR1 DFQATT, CDR2 SNEGSKA (reference sequence). The CDR3 loop spans 16 amino acids. CDR3 nucleotide sequence: TGCAGTGCTAGGCCCCCCGAAGGGGGGCGCAATCAGCCCCAGCATTTT. Its protein product is CSARPPEGGRNQPQHF.

The J gene is TRBJ2-3, the V gene TRBV29-1, with D maybe TRBD2 (6 bases). The CDR3 runs to 15 residues. Trimming cost V 6 bases and J 10 bases, with 26 bases left between them. Per the germline V gene, CDR1 is SQVTM and CDR2 is ANQGSEA. The DNA for the CDR3 is TGCAGCGTCCAACCACGTGGGGAGGCCCGGGTTGCGCAGTATTTT. Its translation is CSVQPRGEARVAQYF.

This clonotype was counted a single time. V gene TRBV5-5 combines with J gene TRBJ2-1; D perhaps matches TRBD2 (5 bases). The length of the CDR3 is 17 residues. The V end lost 0 bases, the J end lost 0 bases, and 13 bases lay between the germline ends. Germline CDR1 reads SGHKS; CDR2 reads YYEKEE (reference sequence). CDR3 region: CASSLGGPGSSYNEQFF. Written as DNA, the CDR3 is TGTGCCAGCAGCTTGGGCGGTCCGGGGAGCTCCTACAATGAGCAGTTCTTC. The full variable domain, its missing parts supplied by reference TRBV5-5 and TRBJ2-1, is DAGVTQSPTHLIKTRGQQVTLRCSPISGHKSVSWYQQVLGQGPQFIFQYYEKEERGRGNFPDRFSARQFPNYSSELNVNALLLGDSALYLCASSLGGPGSSYNEQFFGPGTRLTVL.

Only a few counts were recorded for this clonotype. CDR3 coding DNA: TGCAGCGTTGTGAGTCTTCAGAGCTCCTACGAGCAGTACTTC. It is translated as CSVVSLQSSYEQYF. The rearrangement links TRBV29-1 to TRBJ2-7; D is uncertain. Germline values: CDR1 SQVTM, CDR2 ANQGSEA. V shed 4 bases and J shed 0 bases, with 13 bases lying between them. This CDR3 is built from 14 residues.

The chain joins TRBV4-1 to TRBJ1-6, with D unclear. This CDR3 spans 16 amino acids. V lost 0 bases, J lost 5 bases, and 11 bases lay in between. Per the germline V gene, CDR1 is MGHRA and CDR2 is YSYEKL. In DNA form, the CDR3 reads TGCGCCAGCAGCCAAGAAGGCCCGCCGGATAATTCACCCCTCCACTTT. It specifies CASSQEGPPDNSPLHF.

This clonotype was seen only a few times. The chain has TRBV6-5 and TRBJ2-5; D gene uncertain. Judging by the DNA end, TRBJ2-7 fits better; the J call may be wrong. Germline-derived CDR1 and CDR2 are MNHEY and SVGAGI. The CDR3 loop spans 15 amino acids. The CDR3 sequence is CASSSSTSGLNEQYF. CDR3 nucleotides: TGTGCCAGCAGTTCCTCGACCTCGGGCCTCAACGAGCAGTACTTC.

The chain combines TRBV3-1 with TRBJ1-1, with a tentative D call TRBD1 (5 bases). This CDR3 is 15 amino acids long. Germline V gene data show CDR1 as LGHDT and CDR2 as YNNKEL (reference sequence). Between the trimmed V and J ends, which lost 1 base and 3 bases, there was a span of 12 bases. The CDR3 DNA reads TGTGCCAGCAGCCAAGTCGGGGGGTCGGACACTGAAGCTTTCTTT. Amino acids: CASSQVGGSDTEAFF.

This clonotype turned up a few times. The rearrangement uses TRBV5-1 and TRBJ1-5; TRBD1 might be the D (5 bases). Germline CDR1 is SGHRS and CDR2 is YFSETQ. This CDR3 contains 13 residues. V was shortened by 0 bases and J by 6 bases, with 7 bases between the two germline ends. CDR3 region: CASSLDTGQPQHF. The CDR3 nucleotides read TGCGCCAGCAGCTTGGACACAGGTCAGCCCCAGCATTTT.

The chain employs TRBV30 and TRBJ1-2; D gene uncertain. Trimming stripped 5 bases from V and 9 bases from J, with 10 bases between. Germline CDR1 GTSNPN, CDR2 SVGIG (reference sequence). CDR3 length: 10 amino acids. CDR3 in amino acids: CAWAQESYTF. CDR3 bases: TGTGCCTGGGCCCAAGAAAGCTACACCTTC. Filled out from reference TRBV30 and TRBJ1-2, the complete variable domain reads SQTIHQWPATLVQPVGSPLSLECTVEGTSNPNLYWYRQAAGRGLQLLFYSVGIGQISSEVPQNLSASRPQDRQFILSSKKLLLSDSGFYLCAWAQESYTFGSGTRLTVV.

The chain joins TRBV12-3 or TRBV12-4 to TRBJ1-2, with D maybe TRBD1 (6 bases). Trimming removed 5 bases at V and 3 bases at J, with 10 bases between. The CDR3 extends over 13 amino acids. CDR3 protein: CASSPTGYYGYTF. CDR3 sequence (DNA): TGTGCCAGCAGTCCCACAGGGTACTATGGCTACACCTTC.

The genes are TRBV4-1 and TRBJ2-1; 8 nucleotides match TRBD2. Germline CDR1 reads MGHRA; CDR2 reads YSYEKL. Trimming cost V 1 base and J 0 bases; bases outside gene matches: 5. This CDR3 has 17 amino acids. The CDR3 nucleotides read TGCGCCAGCAGCCAAGGGCTAGCGGGTCTCTCCTACAATGAGCAGTTCTTC. It translates to CASSQGLAGLSYNEQFF.

The chain uses TRBV7-6 and TRBJ1-4; 7 nucleotides match TRBD1. From germline, CDR1 is SGHVS and CDR2 FNYEAQ. The CDR3 runs 14 residues. After removal of 4 bases from V and 4 bases from J, the junction contained 3 bases not matched to a gene. CDR3 coding DNA: TGTGCCAGCAGCTCGGACAGGTTTAATGAAAAACTGTTTTTT. Translated, it gives CASSSDRFNEKLFF.

V gene TRBV5-6 combines with J gene TRBJ2-5; 9 bases agree with TRBD1. Trimming at V came to 4 bases and at J to 5 bases, leaving 12 bases not matched to a gene. The CDR3 loop spans 16 amino acids. Per germline, CDR1 SGHDT and CDR2 YYEEEE. As DNA, the CDR3 is TGTGCCAGCAGCATAAGAGGGACAGGGAGTCGGGAGACCCAGTACTTC. Translation gives CASSIRGTGSRETQYF.

This clonotype has a single count. The chain links TRBV6-6 to TRBJ1-1; maybe TRBD1 (6 bases). The germline V gene encodes CDR1 MNHNY and CDR2 SVGAGI (reference sequence). There are 14 residues in the CDR3. V was clipped by 5 bases and J by 5 bases, with 15 bases between them. In DNA form, the CDR3 reads TGTGCCAGCAGTCTGACAGGTCGGGTAACTGAAGCTTTCTTT. Protein: CASSLTGRVTEAFF.

The rearrangement links TRBV7-2 to TRBJ2-4; no reliable D call. Trimming cost V 2 bases and J 9 bases, with 8 bases left between them. This CDR3 comprises 12 residues. Germline CDR1 SGHTA, CDR2 FQGNSA. The CDR3 DNA reads TGTGCCAGCAGCTTAATAGGCGGCATTCAGTACTTC. Its translation: CASSLIGGIQYF.

The rearrangement uses TRBV5-1 and TRBJ2-7; D perhaps matches TRBD2 (5 bases). Per germline, CDR1 SGHRS and CDR2 YFSETQ. V lost 0 bases and J lost 6, with 19 bases in between. CDR3 length: 16 amino acids. Here the CDR3 reads CASSLVRPSTPGEQYF. Written as DNA, the CDR3 is TGCGCCAGCAGCTTGGTACGGCCTAGCACCCCTGGCGAGCAGTACTTC.

This clonotype was counted many times. The V call is TRBV12-5, the J call TRBJ2-3; D unresolved. Germline CDR1 and CDR2: LGHNT and FRNRAP. The CDR3 runs to 10 residues. Trimming removed 6 bases from V and 2 bases from J, with 0 bases in between. The CDR3 region has the DNA TGTGCTAGTGGCACAGATACGCAGTATTTT. Amino acid sequence: CASGTDTQYF. The full variable domain, its missing parts supplied by reference TRBV12-5 and TRBJ2-3, is DARVTQTPRHKVTEMGQEVTMRCQPILGHNTVFWYRQTMMQGLELLAYFRNRAPLDDSGMPKDRFSAEMPDATLATLKIQPSEPRDSAVYFCASGTDTQYFGPGTRLTVL.

J is TRBJ2-7 and V is TRBV15; 10 positions match TRBD1. The germline CDR1 and CDR2 sequences are LNHNV and YYDKDF (reference sequence). The trim removed 4 bases at V and 3 bases at J, leaving 9 bases unmatched. The CDR3 contains 16 residues. The CDR3 protein is CATSNYRDRGIYEQYF. CDR3 DNA: TGTGCCACCAGCAACTACCGGGACAGGGGAATCTACGAGCAGTACTTC.

The rearrangement links TRBV6-4 to TRBJ2-5; D gene unclear. Germline loops: CDR1 MRHNA, CDR2 SNTAGT. This CDR3 is 14 amino acids long. V lost 0 bases, J lost 11 bases, and 16 bases lay in between. The CDR3 protein is CASSDSSRSNEQYF. The DNA for the CDR3 is TGTGCCAGCAGTGACTCGTCTAGAAGCAATGAGCAGTACTTC.

The chain employs TRBV24-1 and TRBJ1-1; D is undetermined. The CDR3 is made up of 10 amino acids. Germline CDR1 KGHDR, CDR2 SFDVKD. Trimming shortened V by 7 bases and J by 11 bases, and 10 bases separated the two germline ends. CDR3: CATRPREAFF. CDR3 in DNA: TGTGCCACCAGACCGCGGGAGGCTTTCTTT.

The chain joins TRBV20-1 to TRBJ2-5; 8 bases line up with TRBD2. Matching the DNA end better, TRBJ2-7 makes the J call doubtful. Germline assignment: CDR1 DFQATT and CDR2 SNEGSKA (reference sequence). This CDR3 has 15 amino acids. The CDR3 is CSASRQRGSSYEQYF. CDR3 bases: TGCAGTGCTAGTAGGCAGCGGGGGAGCTCCTACGAGCAGTACTTC.

The chain couples TRBV11-2 to TRBJ2-1, with D hard to call. The germline V gene has CDR1 SGHAT and CDR2 FQNNGV. The CDR3 runs to 16 residues. The V end lost 1 base, the J end lost 2 bases, and 12 bases lay between the germline ends. The CDR3 DNA reads TGTGCCAGCAGCTTAGTAACCTCTTTAGCCTACAATGAGCAGTTCTTC. Translation gives CASSLVTSLAYNEQFF.

The chain couples TRBV7-2 to TRBJ2-5; D is perhaps TRBD1 (6 bases). This CDR3 contains 15 residues. Per germline, CDR1 SGHTA and CDR2 FQGNSA. The V end lost 5 bases, the J end lost 2 bases, and 15 bases lay between the germline ends. The CDR3 is CASSRGGTGQETQYF. In DNA form, the CDR3 reads TGTGCCAGCAGCCGAGGGGGAACAGGGCAAGAGACCCAGTACTTC.

The V call is TRBV27, the J call TRBJ2-3; 8 nucleotides line up with TRBD2. Germline CDR1 and CDR2: MNHEY and SMNVEV (reference sequence). The V segment lost 5 bases and the J segment 10 bases; nucleotides outside the gene matches: 14. The CDR3 has 15 amino acids. CDR3: CASSPPSSGHFAQYF. The CDR3 nucleotides are TGTGCCAGCAGTCCACCCTCTAGCGGGCATTTCGCGCAGTATTTT.

This clonotype has a single count. Written as DNA, the CDR3 is TGTGCCAGCAGCCCACGGAAGGGGGAGACCCAGTACTTC. Protein sequence: CASSPRKGETQYF. This chain links TRBV7-3 with TRBJ2-5, with D tentatively TRBD1 (5 bases). The germline V and J ends were trimmed by 5 bases and 5 bases, with 12 bases remaining between them. Per the germline V gene, CDR1 is SGHTA and CDR2 is FQGTGA. This CDR3 is built from 13 residues.